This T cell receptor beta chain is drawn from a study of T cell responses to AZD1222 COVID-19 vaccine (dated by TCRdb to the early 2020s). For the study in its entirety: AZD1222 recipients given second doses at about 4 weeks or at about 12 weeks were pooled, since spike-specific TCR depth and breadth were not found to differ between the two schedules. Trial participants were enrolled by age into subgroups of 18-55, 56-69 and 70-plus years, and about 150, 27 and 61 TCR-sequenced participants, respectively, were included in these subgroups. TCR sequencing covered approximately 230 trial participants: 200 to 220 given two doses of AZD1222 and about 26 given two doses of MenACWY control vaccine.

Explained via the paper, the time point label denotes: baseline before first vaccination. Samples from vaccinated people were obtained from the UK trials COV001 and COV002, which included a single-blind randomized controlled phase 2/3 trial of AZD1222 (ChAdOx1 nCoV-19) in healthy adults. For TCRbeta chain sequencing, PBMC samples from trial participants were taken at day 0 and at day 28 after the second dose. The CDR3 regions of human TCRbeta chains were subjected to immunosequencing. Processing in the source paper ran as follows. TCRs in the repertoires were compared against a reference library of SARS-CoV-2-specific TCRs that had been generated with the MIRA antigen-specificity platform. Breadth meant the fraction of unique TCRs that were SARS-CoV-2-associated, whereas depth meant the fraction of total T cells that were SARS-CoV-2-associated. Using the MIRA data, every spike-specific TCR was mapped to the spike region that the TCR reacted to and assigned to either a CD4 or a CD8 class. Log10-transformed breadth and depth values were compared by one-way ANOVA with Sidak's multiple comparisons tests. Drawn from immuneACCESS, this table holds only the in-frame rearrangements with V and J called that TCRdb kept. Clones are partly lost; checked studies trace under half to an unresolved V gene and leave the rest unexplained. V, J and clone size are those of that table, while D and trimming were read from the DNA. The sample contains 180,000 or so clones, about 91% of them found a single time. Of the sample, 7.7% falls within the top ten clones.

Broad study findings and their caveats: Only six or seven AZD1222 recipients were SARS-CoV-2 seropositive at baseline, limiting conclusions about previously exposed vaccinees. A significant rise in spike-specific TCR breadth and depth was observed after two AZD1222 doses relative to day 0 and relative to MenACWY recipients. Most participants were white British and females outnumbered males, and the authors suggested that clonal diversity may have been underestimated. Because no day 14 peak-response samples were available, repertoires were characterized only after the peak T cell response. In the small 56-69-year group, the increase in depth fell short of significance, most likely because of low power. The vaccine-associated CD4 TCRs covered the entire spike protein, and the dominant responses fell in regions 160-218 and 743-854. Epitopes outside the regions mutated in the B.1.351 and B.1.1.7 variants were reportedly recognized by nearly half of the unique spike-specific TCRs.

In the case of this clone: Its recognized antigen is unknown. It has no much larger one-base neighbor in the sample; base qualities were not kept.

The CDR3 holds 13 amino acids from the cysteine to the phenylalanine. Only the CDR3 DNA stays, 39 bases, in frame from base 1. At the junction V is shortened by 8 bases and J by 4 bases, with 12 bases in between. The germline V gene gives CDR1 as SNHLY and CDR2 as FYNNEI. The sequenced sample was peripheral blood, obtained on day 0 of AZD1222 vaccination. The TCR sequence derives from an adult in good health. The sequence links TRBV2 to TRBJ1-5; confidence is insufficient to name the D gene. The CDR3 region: CASATTANQPQHF. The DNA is TGTGCCAGCGCTACGACGGCTAATCAGCCCCAGCATTTT.